This T cell receptor beta chain was found in a study of CD8+ T cells in alopecia areata. Across the whole study: For the treated group, dosing was oral tofacitinib at 5 to 10 mg twice daily.

Concerning this clone itself: Its antigen is still unknown.

cDNA prepared by RNA extraction and subsequent reverse transcription served as the template for sequencing. The protocol was immunoSEQ multiplex PCR, while the TCRdb copy is restricted to in-frame clones and leaves out a portion. Among about 150,000 clones listed, approximately 87% were seen once. Findings of the study overall: Greater clonality was observed in lesional scalp samples, especially alopecia totalis/universalis, versus normal scalp. Shared TCR sequences were less clear between patients than in mice, possibly partly from HLA diversity.

Samples from alopecia areata patients were lesional scalp punch biopsies and peripheral blood. The sample here was CD8+ T cells sorted from blood, taken at week 0. This sequence was found in a human donor with alopecia areata.

The CDR3 protein is CASSVEYLSSTDTQYF. The CDR3 DNA reads as TGTGCCAGCAGCGTAGAGTACCTATCTAGCACAGATACGCAGTATTTT. The J gene is TRBJ2-3, the V gene TRBV9, with no clear D. Germline V CDR1 and CDR2: SGDLS, YYNGEE. The CDR3 contains 16 residues. Trimming took 0 bases from V and 0 from J, leaving 11 bases between them.